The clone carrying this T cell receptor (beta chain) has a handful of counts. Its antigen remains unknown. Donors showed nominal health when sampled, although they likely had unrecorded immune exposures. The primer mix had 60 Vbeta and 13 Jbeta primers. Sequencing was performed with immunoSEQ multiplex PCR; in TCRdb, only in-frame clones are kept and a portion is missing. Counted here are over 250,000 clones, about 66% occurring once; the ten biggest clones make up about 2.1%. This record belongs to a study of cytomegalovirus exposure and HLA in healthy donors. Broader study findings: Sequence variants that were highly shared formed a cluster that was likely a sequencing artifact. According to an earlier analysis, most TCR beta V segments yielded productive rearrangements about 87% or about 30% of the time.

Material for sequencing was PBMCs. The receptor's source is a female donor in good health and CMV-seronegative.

The CDR3 DNA follows: TGTGCCAGCAGCTTGGGGTTAGGGGCTGGGGCCAATCAGCCCCAGCATTTT. This encodes CASSLGLGAGANQPQHF. This chain connects TRBV5-6 to TRBJ1-5; D may be TRBD1 (5 bases). The CDR3 is 17 amino acids. Per germline, CDR1 SGHDT and CDR2 YYEEEE. Trimming took 0 bases from V and 3 from J, leaving 16 bases between them.